What follows are 30 T cell receptor beta chains derived from one specimen sequenced in a study of T cell repertoires in cytomegalovirus infection. Each CDR3 protein is one row after TCRdb ran MiXCR on the reads. The sample lists about 180,000 distinct CDR3 sequences, 13% to 15% occurring once. The sequencing sample was made of PBMCs. Every receptor here comes from a human donor in good health (CMV status not recorded). Some clones in this sample may be carry-over from other donors' samples.

The rearrangement links TRBV5-6 to TRBJ1-1; maybe TRBD1 (5 bases). CDR1 and CDR2 from the germline V gene are SGHDT and YYEEEE. V lost 3 bases to trimming and J lost 6 bases, with 9 bases between them. This CDR3 region has 12 residues. CDR3 in DNA: TGTGCCAGCAGCTGGGGCGGGCCTGAAGCTTTCTTT. Translating gives CASSWGGPEAFF.

This clonotype showed up just a few times. One end of the junction is discordant with germline, which a read error may explain. The chain joins TRBV3-1 to TRBJ2-2; 13 bases are shared with TRBD2. The CDR3 is 17 amino acids. The germline gives CDR1 LGHDT, CDR2 YNNKEL (reference sequence). Written as DNA, the CDR3 is TGTGCCAGCAGTCAAGGACTAGCGGGAGAGGAAGCCGGGGAGCTGTTTTTT. Amino acid sequence: CASSQGLAGEEAGELFF.

This clonotype has ten or more counts. V usage is TRBV20-1 and J usage is TRBJ1-1, with TRBD1 matching over 12 bases. The length of the CDR3 is 16 residues. J gave up 0 bases and V 3 bases, and 5 bases lay outside the gene matches. Germline assignment: CDR1 DFQATT and CDR2 SNEGSKA (reference sequence). Written as DNA, the CDR3 is TGCAGTGCTAGGACAGGGACAGGGGGCATGAACACTGAAGCTTTCTTT. It encodes CSARTGTGGMNTEAFF.

This clonotype has more than one count but fewer than ten. V usage is TRBV20-1 and J usage is TRBJ1-5, with a weak D call TRBD1 (6 bases). CDR3 size: 16 residues. Germline V lookup: CDR1 DFQATT, CDR2 SNEGSKA (reference sequence). Between the trimmed V and J ends, which lost 8 bases and 4 bases, there was a span of 24 bases. Here the CDR3 reads CSTSTGPNLHNQPQHF. In nucleotides, the CDR3 is TGCAGTACGTCGACAGGTCCGAACCTGCATAATCAGCCCCAGCATTTT.

As regards this clonotype: A clone one base away is much larger, so this may be a read error. J is TRBJ2-1 and V is TRBV6-2 or TRBV6-3, with D unclear. CDR3 length equals 13 residues. Germline loops: CDR1 MNHEY, CDR2 SVGEGT. Trimming pared 0 bases from V and 6 bases from J, leaving 6 bases between. The CDR3 here is CASSYSEFNEQFF. The CDR3 coding sequence is TGTGCCAGCAGTTACTCGGAGTTCAATGAGCAGTTCTTC.

This clonotype occurred a few times. J is TRBJ2-2 and V is TRBV15, with a tentative D call TRBD1 (6 bases). Germline CDR1 reads LNHNV; CDR2 reads YYDKDF (reference sequence). The CDR3 totals 15 residues. V was trimmed by 3 bases and J by 5 bases, leaving 13 bases between them. CDR3 sequence (DNA): TGTGCCACCAGCAGGAGGTCAGGGGTAACCGGGGAGCTGTTTTTT. It is translated as CATSRRSGVTGELFF.

The sample holds a few counts of this clonotype. CDR3 sequence: CASSQEGEAGAYEQYF. The CDR3 coding sequence is TGTGCCAGCAGCCAAGAAGGGGAAGCGGGGGCCTACGAGCAGTACTTC. This chain connects TRBV4-2 to TRBJ2-7, with 8 bases lining up with TRBD2. The ends lost 0 bases at V and 2 bases at J; junction bases unmatched: 6. The CDR3 totals 16 residues. Germline V lookup: CDR1 LGHNA, CDR2 YNFKEQ.

This clonotype came up a few times. The rearrangement joins TRBV5-8 to TRBJ1-3, with D perhaps TRBD1 (6 bases). V was shortened by 4 bases and J by 0 bases, with 17 bases between the two germline ends. Germline V lookup: CDR1 SGHTS, CDR2 YDEGEE. CDR3 length: 17 amino acids. CDR3 in DNA: TGTGCCAGCAGCCACCACACGGGGGCCATCTCTGGAAACACCATATATTTT. This translates into CASSHHTGAISGNTIYF.

The table lists this clonotype with many counts. The chain employs TRBV29-1 and TRBJ1-2; 8 bases line up with TRBD1. Losses at the gene ends were 3 bases for V and 6 bases for J; bases not matched to a gene: 18. From germline, CDR1 is SQVTM and CDR2 ANQGSEA. This CDR3 contains 17 residues. This CDR3 reads CSVDPPHPRGQGHGYTF. The CDR3 DNA sequence: TGCAGCGTTGACCCACCTCATCCCAGGGGGCAGGGGCATGGCTACACCTTC.

This clonotype was recorded a few times. The V call is TRBV9, the J call TRBJ2-1; 9 nucleotides match TRBD2. The V gene end was trimmed by 2 bases and the J gene end by 3 bases; junction bases not matched to a gene: 3. The CDR3 runs 15 residues. Germline V CDR1 and CDR2: SGDLS, YYNGEE. The CDR3 spells CASSVTSGHYNEQFF. The DNA of the CDR3 is TGTGCCAGCAGCGTTACTAGCGGGCACTACAATGAGCAGTTCTTC.

Many counts were recorded for this clonotype. The rearrangement joins TRBV7-8 to TRBJ2-1; D remains unclear. Trimming took 2 bases from V and 5 from J, leaving 7 bases between them. The CDR3 contains 13 residues. The germline CDR1 and CDR2 sequences are SGHVS and FQNEAQ. The CDR3 protein is CASSLSRHNEQFF. In DNA form, the CDR3 reads TGTGCCAGCAGCTTATCAAGACACAATGAGCAGTTCTTC. Full variable domain (missing parts from reference TRBV7-8 and TRBJ2-1): GAGVSQSPRYKVAKRGQDVALRCDPISGHVSLFWYQQALGQGPEFLTYFQNEAQLDKSGLPSDRFFAERPEGSVSTLKIQRTQQEDSAVYLCASSLSRHNEQFFGPGTRLTVL.

This clonotype was seen a few times. V usage is TRBV7-9 and J usage is TRBJ2-7; possibly TRBD1 or TRBD2 for D (5 bases each). The CDR3 length is 13 residues. The V and J ends lost 5 bases and 7 bases respectively, with 15 bases between them. Germline V gene lookup returns CDR1 SEHNR and CDR2 FQNEAQ (reference sequence). The CDR3 DNA reads as TGTGCCAGCAGCGAAAGAGGGGCCATGGAGCAGTACTTC. It codes for CASSERGAMEQYF.

J is TRBJ2-2 and V is TRBV12-3 or TRBV12-4; 10 bases are a match to TRBD1. The CDR3 loop spans 15 amino acids. The trim removed 3 bases at V and 4 bases at J, leaving 2 bases unmatched. The CDR3, as DNA: TGTGCCAGCAGTTTCAGGACAGGGGGCACCGGGGAGCTGTTTTTT. Translated: CASSFRTGGTGELFF.

The table lists this clonotype with many counts. The V and J genes are TRBV6-1 and TRBJ1-5; 9 nucleotides align to TRBD1. The CDR3 totals 16 residues. Germline trimming cut 2 bases from V and 2 bases from J; bases unmatched to any gene: 4. Germline assignment: CDR1 MNHNS and CDR2 SASEGT. CDR3 in amino acids: CASSEMDRGGNQPQHF. The DNA for the CDR3 is TGTGCCAGCAGTGAAATGGACAGGGGAGGCAATCAGCCCCAGCATTTT.

The V call is TRBV19, the J call TRBJ2-7; D not resolved. The CDR3 covers 13 residues. V lost 3 bases and J lost 2, with 8 bases in between. Germline lookup yields CDR1 LNHDA and CDR2 SQIVND (reference sequence). In DNA, the CDR3 is TGTGCCAGTAGTATGGTCGGTGCCTACGAGCAGTACTTC. Translating it yields CASSMVGAYEQYF.

This clonotype was recorded many times. This chain links TRBV28 with TRBJ1-1; D may be TRBD1 (6 bases). The CDR3 length is 14 residues. V was cut by 3 bases and J by 4 bases, with 12 bases left in between. Germline CDR1 is MDHEN and CDR2 is SYDVKM. The CDR3 DNA reads TGTGCCAGCAGTTTTCGGGGGCTGATCACTGAAGCTTTCTTT. Translating gives CASSFRGLITEAFF. Using reference TRBV28 and TRBJ1-1 for the parts outside the CDR3, the full variable domain is DVKVTQSSRYLVKRTGEKVFLECVQDMDHENMFWYRQDPGLGLRLIYFSYDVKMKEKGDIPEGYSVSREKKERFSLILESASTNQTSMYLCASSFRGLITEAFFGQGTRLTVV.

This clonotype came up many times. The rearrangement uses TRBV7-2 and TRBJ1-2, with 12 bases aligning to TRBD1. The CDR3 contains 16 residues. V lost 5 bases and J lost 8; bases outside the gene matches: 12. The germline V gene encodes CDR1 SGHTA and CDR2 FQGNSA. The CDR3 here is CASSPFPGQGAGGYTF. CDR3 DNA: TGTGCCAGCAGCCCCTTCCCGGGACAGGGGGCGGGAGGCTACACCTTC.

This sequence joins TRBV28 and TRBJ2-7, with unresolved D. Trimming removed 3 bases from V and 6 bases from J, with 9 bases in between. The CDR3 is 12 amino acids. The germline V gene encodes CDR1 MDHEN and CDR2 SYDVKM. The CDR3, as DNA: TGTGCCAGCAGTTTCGCAGTGGGCGAGCAGTACTTC. This encodes CASSFAVGEQYF.

The sample holds a few counts of this clonotype. The chain has TRBV30 and TRBJ1-1, with D uncertain. The CDR3 covers 13 residues. Germline V gene data show CDR1 as GTSNPN and CDR2 as SVGIG (reference sequence). V lost 3 bases to trimming and J lost 5 bases, with 13 bases between them. CDR3 amino acids: CAWSRPRGTEAFF. Written as DNA, the CDR3 is TGTGCCTGGAGCCGACCTAGAGGTACTGAAGCTTTCTTT.

The chain employs TRBV24-1 and TRBJ1-2; 7 nucleotides line up with TRBD1. J was trimmed by 6 bases and V by 4 bases; bases with no gene match: 10. Germline V gene lookup returns CDR1 KGHDR and CDR2 SFDVKD. CDR3 length: 15 residues. The CDR3 DNA follows: TGTGCCACCAGTGAGAGGGGACAGCGGAGGGATGGCTACACCTTC. Its protein product is CATSERGQRRDGYTF.

The J gene is TRBJ2-2, the V gene TRBV27, with 14 bases aligning to TRBD2. The CDR3 sequence is 19 residues long. Losses at the gene ends were 5 bases for V and 5 bases for J; bases not matched to a gene: 13. Germline CDR1 and CDR2: MNHEY and SMNVEV (reference sequence). Here the CDR3 reads CASSGRRLAGGHRTGELFF. CDR3 DNA: TGTGCCAGCAGTGGACGGAGACTAGCGGGAGGGCATAGGACCGGGGAGCTGTTTTTT.

This chain links TRBV28 with TRBJ1-1; 7 bases map to TRBD1. The germline CDR1 and CDR2 sequences are MDHEN and SYDVKM. This CDR3 spans 14 amino acids. V shed 3 bases and J 4 bases; nucleotides not matched to a gene: 5. CDR3 coding DNA: TGTGCCAGCAGTTTCTGGCAGGGGGGCACTGAAGCTTTCTTT. Its translation: CASSFWQGGTEAFF.

The chain recombines TRBV5-4 with TRBJ2-2; D is unresolved. Trimming took off 2 bases at V and 5 bases at J, with 10 bases between the two ends. Germline values: CDR1 SGHNT, CDR2 YYREEE (reference sequence). CDR3 size: 14 residues. CDR3 nucleotides: TGTGCCAGCAGCTTCAAAATACAGACCGGGGAGCTGTTTTTT. Translation gives CASSFKIQTGELFF.

This clonotype was recorded many times. This chain joins TRBV7-2 and TRBJ1-2; D is unclear. The CDR3 sequence is 12 residues long. Trimming took off 1 base at V and 9 bases at J, with 9 bases between the two ends. Germline V gene sequence: CDR1 SGHTA, CDR2 FQGNSA. The CDR3 DNA is TGTGCCAGCAGCTTAGGGCCCTTAAGCTACACCTTC. Amino acid sequence: CASSLGPLSYTF.

Only a few counts were recorded for this clonotype. V gene TRBV11-2 combines with J gene TRBJ2-2, with a weak D call TRBD1 (5 bases). CDR1 and CDR2 from the germline V gene are SGHAT and FQNNGV. The CDR3 is made up of 15 amino acids. V was shortened by 3 bases and J by 1 base, with 9 bases between the two germline ends. The CDR3 DNA sequence: TGTGCCAGCAGCTTTCTAGGGGTGAACACCGGGGAGCTGTTTTTT. It translates to CASSFLGVNTGELFF.

In the case of this clonotype: A much more abundant neighbour one base away suggests this may be a read error. The genes are TRBV7-9 and TRBJ1-1; 9 bases align to TRBD1. Germline V gives CDR1 SEHNR, CDR2 FQNEAQ (reference sequence). Losses at the gene ends were 5 bases for V and 1 base for J; bases not matched to a gene: 2. The CDR3 extends over 14 amino acids. The chain's CDR3 is CASSRQGGNTEAFF. The CDR3 nucleotides read TGTGCCAGCAGCCGACAGGGGGGGAACACTGAAGCTTTCTTT.

There are a few counts of this clonotype. The V gene is TRBV2, the J gene TRBJ1-6; D gene ambiguous. Germline CDR1 SNHLY, CDR2 FYNNEI. Trimming pared 1 base from V and 9 bases from J, leaving 10 bases between. The CDR3 has 14 amino acids. Here the CDR3 reads CASSEVLQSSPLHF. The CDR3 DNA sequence: TGTGCCAGCAGTGAAGTGTTACAGAGTTCACCCCTCCACTTT.

This clonotype appeared many times. This chain connects TRBV11-2 to TRBJ1-2; D may be TRBD1 (5 bases). The CDR3 covers 14 residues. Looked up from germline, CDR1 is SGHAT and CDR2 is FQNNGV. V was trimmed by 5 bases and J by 6 bases, leaving 16 bases between them. The CDR3 coding sequence is TGTGCCAGCAGCCTCTCGACAGCCCGGCATGGCTACACCTTC. Amino acids: CASSLSTARHGYTF.

Remarks on this clonotype: Since a much larger clone is just one base distant, this may be a read error. The chain carries TRBV2 and TRBJ1-5; D is unresolved. V was trimmed by 11 bases and J by 3 bases, leaving 11 bases between them. CDR3 length: 12 residues. Germline V gives CDR1 SNHLY, CDR2 FYNNEI. CDR3 in amino acids: CARKASNQPQHF. Here the CDR3 DNA reads TGTGCCCGCAAGGCTTCCAATCAGCCCCAGCATTTT.

This clonotype has ten or more counts. The chain uses TRBV7-2 and TRBJ1-1; a weak D match, TRBD1 (5 bases). This CDR3 has 14 amino acids. The V end was cut by 5 bases, the J end by 4 bases, with 14 bases between. Germline CDR1 SGHTA, CDR2 FQGNSA. Here the CDR3 reads CASSPRGLGTEAFF. The CDR3 coding sequence is TGTGCCAGCAGCCCGCGGGGACTGGGCACTGAAGCTTTCTTT.